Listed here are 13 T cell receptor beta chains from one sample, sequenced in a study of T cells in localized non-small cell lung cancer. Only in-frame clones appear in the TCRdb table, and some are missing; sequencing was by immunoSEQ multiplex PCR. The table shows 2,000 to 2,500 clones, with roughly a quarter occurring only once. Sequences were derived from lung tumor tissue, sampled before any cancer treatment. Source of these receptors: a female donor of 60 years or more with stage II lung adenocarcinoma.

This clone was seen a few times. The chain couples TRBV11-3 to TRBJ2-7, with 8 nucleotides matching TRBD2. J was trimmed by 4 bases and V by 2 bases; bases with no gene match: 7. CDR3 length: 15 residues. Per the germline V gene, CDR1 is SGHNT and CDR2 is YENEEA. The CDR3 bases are TGTGCCAGCAGCTTATCGGGGGGGAGCAGGTACGAGCAGTACTTC. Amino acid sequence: CASSLSGGSRYEQYF.

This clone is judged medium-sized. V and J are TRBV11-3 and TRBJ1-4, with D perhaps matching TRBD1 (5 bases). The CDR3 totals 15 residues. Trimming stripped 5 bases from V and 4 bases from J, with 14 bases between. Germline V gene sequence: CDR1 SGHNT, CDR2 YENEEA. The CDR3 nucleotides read TGTGCCAGCAGCGTGGTGCGACAGAATAATGAAAAACTGTTTTTT. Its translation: CASSVVRQNNEKLFF.

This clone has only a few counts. The CDR3 nucleotides are TGTGCCAGCAGTGCCCCCCTAGCGGGAGGGGTTTTGTGGGAGACCCAGTACTTC. Its protein is CASSAPLAGGVLWETQYF. The rearrangement uses TRBV6-8 and TRBJ2-5; 12 nucleotides line up with TRBD2. V was pared by 5 bases and J by 5 bases, with 15 bases of the junction left unmatched. The length of the CDR3 is 18 residues. Germline V gives CDR1 MNHGY, CDR2 SAAAGT.

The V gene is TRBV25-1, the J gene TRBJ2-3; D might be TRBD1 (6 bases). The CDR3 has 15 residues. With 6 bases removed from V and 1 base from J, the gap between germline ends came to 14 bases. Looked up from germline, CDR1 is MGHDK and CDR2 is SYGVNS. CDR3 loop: CASSHRARGTDTQYF. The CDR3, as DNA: TGTGCCAGCAGCCACAGGGCAAGGGGCACAGATACGCAGTATTTT. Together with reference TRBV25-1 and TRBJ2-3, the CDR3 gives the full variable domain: EADIYQTPRYLVIGTGKKITLECSQTMGHDKMYWYQQDPGMELHLIHYSYGVNSTEKGDLSSESTVSRIRTEHFPLTLESARPSHTSQYLCASSHRARGTDTQYFGPGTRLTVL.

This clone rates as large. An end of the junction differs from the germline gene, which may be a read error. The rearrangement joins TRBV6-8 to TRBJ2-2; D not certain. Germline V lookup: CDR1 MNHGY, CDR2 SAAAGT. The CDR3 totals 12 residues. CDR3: CAISVGSGELFF. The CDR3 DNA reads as TGTGCCATCAGTGTTGGATCCGGGGAGCTGTTTTTT.

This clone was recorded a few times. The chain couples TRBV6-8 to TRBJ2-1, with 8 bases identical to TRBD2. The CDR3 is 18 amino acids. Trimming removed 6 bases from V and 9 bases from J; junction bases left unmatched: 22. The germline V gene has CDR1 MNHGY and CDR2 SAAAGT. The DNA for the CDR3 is TGTGCCAGCAGCCACGGCCGCGGGGGGCGGGTCGGGCTAGCTGAGCAGTTCTTC. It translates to CASSHGRGGRVGLAEQFF.

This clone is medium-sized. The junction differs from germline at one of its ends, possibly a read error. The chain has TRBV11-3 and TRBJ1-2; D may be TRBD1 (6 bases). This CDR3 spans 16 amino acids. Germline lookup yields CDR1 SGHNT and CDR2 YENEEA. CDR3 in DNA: TGTGCCAGCAGCCTAGAGGACAGACGGCTATTGAACGGCTACACCTTC. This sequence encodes CASSLEDRRLLNGYTF. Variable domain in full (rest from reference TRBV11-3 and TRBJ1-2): EAGVVQSPRYKIIEKKQPVAFWCNPISGHNTLYWYLQNLGQGPELLIRYENEEAVDDSQLPKDRFSAERLKGVDSTLKIQPAELGDSAVYLCASSLEDRRLLNGYTFGSGTRLTVV.

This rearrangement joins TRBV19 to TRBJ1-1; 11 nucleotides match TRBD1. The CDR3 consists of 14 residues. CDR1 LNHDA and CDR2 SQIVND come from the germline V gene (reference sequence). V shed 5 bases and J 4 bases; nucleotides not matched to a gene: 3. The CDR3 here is CASSPGTGGTEAFF. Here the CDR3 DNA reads TGTGCCAGTAGTCCCGGGACAGGGGGCACTGAAGCTTTCTTT.

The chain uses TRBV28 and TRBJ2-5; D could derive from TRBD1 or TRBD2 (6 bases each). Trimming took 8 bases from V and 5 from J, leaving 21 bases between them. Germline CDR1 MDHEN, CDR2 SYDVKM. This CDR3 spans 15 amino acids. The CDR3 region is CASVRVGGLGETQYF. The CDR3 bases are TGTGCCAGCGTTCGAGTAGGGGGGTTGGGGGAGACCCAGTACTTC. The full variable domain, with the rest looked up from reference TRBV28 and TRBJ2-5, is DVKVTQSSRYLVKRTGEKVFLECVQDMDHENMFWYRQDPGLGLRLIYFSYDVKMKEKGDIPEGYSVSREKKERFSLILESASTNQTSMYLCASVRVGGLGETQYFGPGTRLLVL.

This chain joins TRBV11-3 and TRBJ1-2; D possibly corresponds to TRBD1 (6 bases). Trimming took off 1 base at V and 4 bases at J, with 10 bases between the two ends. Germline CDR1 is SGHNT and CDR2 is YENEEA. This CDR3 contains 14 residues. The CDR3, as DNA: TGTGCCAGCAGCTTAGGACAGGCCCTCTATGGCTACACCTTC. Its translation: CASSLGQALYGYTF.

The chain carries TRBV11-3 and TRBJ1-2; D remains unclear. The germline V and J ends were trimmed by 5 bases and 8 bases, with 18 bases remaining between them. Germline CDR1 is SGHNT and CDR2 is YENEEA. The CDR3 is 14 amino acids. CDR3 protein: CASSPATRAGGYTF. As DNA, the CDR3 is TGTGCCAGCAGCCCCGCGACGCGGGCCGGAGGCTACACCTTC.

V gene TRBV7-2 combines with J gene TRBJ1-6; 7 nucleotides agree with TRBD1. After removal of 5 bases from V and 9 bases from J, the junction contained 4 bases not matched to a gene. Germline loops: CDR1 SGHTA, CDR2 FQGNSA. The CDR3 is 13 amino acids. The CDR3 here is CASSRDRSSPLHF. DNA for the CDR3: TGTGCCAGCAGCCGGGACAGAAGTTCACCCCTCCACTTT.

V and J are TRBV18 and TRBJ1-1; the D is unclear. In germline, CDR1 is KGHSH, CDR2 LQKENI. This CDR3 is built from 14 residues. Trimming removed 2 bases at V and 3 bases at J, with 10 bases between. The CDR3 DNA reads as TGTGCCAGCTCACCAACAGCCGTCGACACTGAAGCTTTCTTT. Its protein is CASSPTAVDTEAFF.